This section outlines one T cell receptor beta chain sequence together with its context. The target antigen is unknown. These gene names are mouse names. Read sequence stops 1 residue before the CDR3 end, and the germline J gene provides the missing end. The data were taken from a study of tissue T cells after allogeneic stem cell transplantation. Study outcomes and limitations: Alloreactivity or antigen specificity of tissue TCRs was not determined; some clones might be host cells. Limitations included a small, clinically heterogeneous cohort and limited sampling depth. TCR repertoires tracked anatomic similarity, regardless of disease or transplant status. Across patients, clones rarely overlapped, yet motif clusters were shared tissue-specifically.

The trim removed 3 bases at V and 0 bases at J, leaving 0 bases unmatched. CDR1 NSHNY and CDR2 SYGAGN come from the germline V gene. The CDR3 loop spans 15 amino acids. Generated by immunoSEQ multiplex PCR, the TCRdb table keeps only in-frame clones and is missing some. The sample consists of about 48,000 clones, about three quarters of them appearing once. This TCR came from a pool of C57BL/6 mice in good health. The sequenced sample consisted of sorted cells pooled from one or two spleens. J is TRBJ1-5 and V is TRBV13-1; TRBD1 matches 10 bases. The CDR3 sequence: CASSGDRGNNQAPLF. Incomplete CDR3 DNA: TGTGCCAGCAGTGGGGACAGGGGTAACAACCAGGCTCCGCTT.